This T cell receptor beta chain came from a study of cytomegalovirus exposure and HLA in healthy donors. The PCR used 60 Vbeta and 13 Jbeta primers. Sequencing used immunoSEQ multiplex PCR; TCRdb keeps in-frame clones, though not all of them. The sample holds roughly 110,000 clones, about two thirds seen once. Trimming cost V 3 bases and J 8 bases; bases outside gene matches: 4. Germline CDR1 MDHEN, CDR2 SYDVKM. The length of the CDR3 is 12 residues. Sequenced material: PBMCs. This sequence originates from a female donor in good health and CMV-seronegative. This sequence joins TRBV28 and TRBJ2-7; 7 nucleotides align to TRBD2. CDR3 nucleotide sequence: TGTGCCAGCAGTTTTCGCGGGAGCCAGCAGTACTTC. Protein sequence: CASSFRGSQQYF.